This is a list of T cell receptor beta chains from one sample in a study of OX40 agonist ivuxolimab in advanced cancers. Only in-frame clones appear in the TCRdb table, and some are missing; sequencing was by immunoSEQ multiplex PCR. The data show around 62,000 clones, 80% to 90% seen once. Sequenced here: CD4+ or CD8+ T cells sorted from blood, sampled in a trial of the OX40 agonist ivuxolimab. The receptors were sampled from an adult with an advanced solid tumor such as melanoma, head and neck, liver or kidney cancer. CDR3s leave out the opening cysteine and the closing phenylalanine or tryptophan. Fields, in order: J gene, V gene, CDR3 protein.

j_gene: TRBJ1-5
v_gene: TRBV28
CDR3aa: ASPPTGRYSNQPQH

j_gene: TRBJ2-7
v_gene: TRBV27
CDR3aa: ASSSGTSGRSEQY

j_gene: TRBJ1-2
v_gene: TRBV28
CDR3aa: ASSLLRQSYT

j_gene: TRBJ2-2
v_gene: TRBV2
CDR3aa: ASSETTRAKNTGELF

j_gene: TRBJ2-7
v_gene: TRBV28
CDR3aa: ASSSEGGSNYEQY

j_gene: TRBJ1-2
v_gene: TRBV13
CDR3aa: ASSSGSRDSTNYGYT

j_gene: TRBJ2-1
v_gene: TRBV29-1
CDR3aa: SVEASGRWGEQF

j_gene: TRBJ2-3
v_gene: TRBV27
CDR3aa: ASSSPLSGLVTDTQY

j_gene: TRBJ2-7
v_gene: TRBV7-9
CDR3aa: ASSLAGLAGVYEQY

j_gene: TRBJ1-2
v_gene: TRBV5-1
CDR3aa: ASSLAGHRGYYGYT

j_gene: TRBJ2-1
v_gene: TRBV5-1
CDR3aa: ASSPGSSYNEQF

j_gene: TRBJ1-5
v_gene: TRBV28
CDR3aa: ATSDRASEPQH

j_gene: TRBJ2-2
v_gene: TRBV27
CDR3aa: ASSLRQTNTGELF

j_gene: TRBJ2-1
v_gene: TRBV4-1
CDR3aa: ASSPRTSGGDEQF

j_gene: TRBJ2-1
v_gene: TRBV11-2
CDR3aa: ASSQAGTSGYNEQF

j_gene: TRBJ1-3
v_gene: TRBV4-1
CDR3aa: ASSQGPGHSGNTIY

j_gene: TRBJ2-1
v_gene: TRBV10-1
CDR3aa: ASSERVAGGPSYNEQF

j_gene: TRBJ1-2
v_gene: TRBV6-6
CDR3aa: ASSRGGDVLYGYT

j_gene: TRBJ2-6
v_gene: TRBV5-1
CDR3aa: ASSLPGSSGANVLT

j_gene: TRBJ1-1
v_gene: TRBV9
CDR3aa: ASSPRGGMVYTEAF

j_gene: TRBJ1-3
v_gene: TRBV4-3
CDR3aa: ASSQAPGGSGGNTIY

j_gene: TRBJ1-1
v_gene: TRBV7-9
CDR3aa: ASQGGGGTEAF

j_gene: TRBJ2-1
v_gene: TRBV9
CDR3aa: ASSAALAGDYYNEQF

j_gene: TRBJ2-7
v_gene: TRBV19
CDR3aa: ASKPIGESREQY

j_gene: TRBJ2-3
v_gene: TRBV4-1
CDR3aa: ATGSSTDTQY

j_gene: TRBJ2-5
v_gene: TRBV7-9
CDR3aa: ASSTGTSGRQPQETQY

j_gene: TRBJ1-5
v_gene: TRBV23-1
CDR3aa: ASSGTQPQH

j_gene: TRBJ2-1
v_gene: TRBV6-5
CDR3aa: ASSPGLGSYNEQF

j_gene: TRBJ1-1
v_gene: TRBV4-3
CDR3aa: ASSQSGSALSVEGEAF

j_gene: TRBJ2-3
v_gene: TRBV28
CDR3aa: ASRGGASTDTQY